The rows below give T cell receptor beta chains drawn from one sample of a study of T cells in localized non-small cell lung cancer. The assay was immunoSEQ multiplex PCR, and TCRdb's table has in-frame clones only and misses some. The sample carries 75,000 to 85,000 clones, approximately 80% recorded once. The source material was peripheral blood, sampled before any cancer treatment. The receptors originated from a female donor at least 60 years old with stage I lung adenocarcinoma. CDR3s include the opening cysteine and the closing phenylalanine or tryptophan. D genes are given only for firm matches. Size tells how often a clone was seen (once, few, many) or the class of an expanded clone, and some rows leave it out.

size	V	D	J	CDR3	DNA
NA	TRBV9	NA	TRBJ2-5	CASSVGWDPQYF	TGTGCCAGCAGCGTAGGCTGGGACCCCCAGTACTTC
NA	TRBV10-3	NA	TRBJ2-5	CAISGDADQETQYF	TGTGCCATCAGTGGGGACGCAGACCAAGAGACCCAGTACTTC
few	TRBV6-6	NA	TRBJ1-1	CASRSGTEAFF	TGTGCCAGCAGAAGCGGGACTGAAGCTTTCTTT
few	TRBV28	NA	TRBJ1-5	CASSLGGSQPQHF	TGTGCCAGCAGTTTAGGGGGGAGTCAGCCCCAGCATTTT
NA	TRBV2	NA	TRBJ2-1	CASRTGLEFGEQFF	TGTGCCAGCAGAACCGGACTGGAGTTCGGGGAGCAGTTCTTC
NA	TRBV7-2	NA	TRBJ1-2	CASSLEGLTWRGYTF	TGTGCCAGCAGCTTAGAAGGACTTACCTGGCGTGGCTACACCTTC
NA	TRBV7-9	NA	TRBJ1-4	CASSLGQEKLFF	TGTGCCAGCAGCTTGGGGCAGGAAAAACTGTTTTTT
once	TRBV29-1	NA	TRBJ2-7	CSVLGAYEQYF	TGCAGCGTTTTAGGGGCGTACGAGCAGTACTTC
NA	TRBV7-2	TRBD1	TRBJ2-1	CASSLDRADNEQFF	TGTGCCAGCAGCCTAGACAGGGCCGACAATGAGCAGTTCTTC
few	TRBV2	NA	TRBJ1-1	CASSTPNTEAFF	TGTGCCAGCAGTACACCGAACACTGAAGCTTTCTTT
NA	TRBV27	NA	TRBJ1-3	CASRVTFSGNTIYF	TGTGCCAGCAGGGTGACATTCTCTGGAAACACCATATATTTT
NA	TRBV5-4	TRBD1	TRBJ1-1	CASSFGQGHMNTEAFF	TGTGCCAGCAGCTTCGGACAGGGGCATATGAACACTGAAGCTTTCTTT
many	TRBV19	TRBD1	TRBJ2-7	CASSTGTGTHEQYF	TGTGCCAGTAGTACAGGGACAGGGACCCACGAGCAGTACTTC
once	TRBV6-1	TRBD1	TRBJ2-5	CASRKTGGQETQYF	TGTGCCAGCAGGAAGACAGGGGGCCAAGAGACCCAGTACTTC
NA	TRBV2	TRBD2	TRBJ2-7	CASSAGGHQYF	TGTGCCAGCAGTGCGGGAGGGCACCAGTACTTC
NA	TRBV27	NA	TRBJ1-1	CASSSGQTNTEAFF	TGTGCCAGCAGTTCCGGACAGACGAACACTGAAGCTTTCTTT
NA	TRBV9	TRBD1	TRBJ2-7	CASSADRLTYEQYF	TGTGCCAGCAGCGCGGACAGGTTGACCTACGAGCAGTACTTC